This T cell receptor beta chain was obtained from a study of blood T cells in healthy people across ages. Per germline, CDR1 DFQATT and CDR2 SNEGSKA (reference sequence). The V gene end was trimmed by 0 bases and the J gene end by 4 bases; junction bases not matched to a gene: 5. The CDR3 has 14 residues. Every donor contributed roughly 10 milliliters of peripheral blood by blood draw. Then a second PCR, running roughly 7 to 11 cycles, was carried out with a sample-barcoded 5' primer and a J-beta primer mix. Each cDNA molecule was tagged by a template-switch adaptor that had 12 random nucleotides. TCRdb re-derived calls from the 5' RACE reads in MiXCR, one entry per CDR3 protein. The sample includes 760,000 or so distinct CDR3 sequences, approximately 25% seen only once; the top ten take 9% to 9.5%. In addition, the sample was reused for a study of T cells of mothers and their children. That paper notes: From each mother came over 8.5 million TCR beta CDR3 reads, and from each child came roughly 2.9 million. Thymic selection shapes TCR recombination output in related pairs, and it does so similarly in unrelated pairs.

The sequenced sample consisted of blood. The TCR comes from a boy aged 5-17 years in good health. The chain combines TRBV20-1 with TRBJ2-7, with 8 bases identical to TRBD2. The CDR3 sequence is CSARDWSSGYEQYF. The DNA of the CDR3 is TGCAGTGCTAGAGATTGGTCTAGCGGGTACGAGCAGTACTTC.